This T cell receptor beta chain was obtained from a study of patients and donors after allogeneic stem cell transplantation. TCRdb redid the calling of the RT-PCR reads with MiXCR, one entry per CDR3 protein. The sample consists of some 880,000 distinct CDR3 sequences, roughly 18% of them appearing once. The CDR3 consists of 18 residues. The trim removed 1 base at V and 5 bases at J, leaving 6 bases unmatched. The chain uses TRBV12-3 or TRBV12-4 and TRBJ2-4; TRBD2 matches at 15 bases. The receptor's source is a human donor who was either an allogeneic HSCT recipient or a stem cell or donor lymphocyte infusion donor (not recorded which). It is not recorded whose cells these are; they may come from a transplant donor. Sequenced material: blood, either unsorted or a sorted T cell fraction (not recorded which). CDR3 in amino acids: CASSLVRTSGRVENIQYF. In DNA form, the CDR3 reads TGTGCCAGCAGTTTAGTCAGGACTAGCGGGAGGGTAGAAAACATTCAGTACTTC.